The 23 T cell receptor beta chains reported below all come from one sample, sequenced in a study of blood T cell repertoires in COVID-19. Measured with immunoSEQ multiplex PCR; TCRdb has only the in-frame clones, and not every one. The sample holds 95,000 to 150,000 clones, almost 90% seen once. Sequencing was done on a sample of peripheral blood. Every receptor here comes from a woman in her sixties with COVID-19, enrolled during active disease.

The chain employs TRBV5-6 and TRBJ1-2, with D hard to call. V lost 5 bases and J lost 6, with 14 bases in between. Germline CDR1 SGHDT, CDR2 YYEEEE. There are 13 residues in the CDR3. CDR3 nucleotide sequence: TGTGCCAGCAGTGAGACATCCCTCAATGGCTACACCTTC. Translated: CASSETSLNGYTF. Drawing the rest from reference TRBV5-6 and TRBJ1-2, the complete variable domain is DAGVTQSPTHLIKTRGQQVTLRCSPKSGHDTVSWYQQALGQGPQFIFQYYEEEERQRGNFPDRFSGHQFPNYSSELNVNALLLGDSALYLCASSETSLNGYTFGSGTRLTVV.

The rearrangement joins TRBV7-2 to TRBJ1-2, with D maybe TRBD1 (6 bases). Per the germline V gene, CDR1 is SGHTA and CDR2 is FQGNSA. This CDR3 has 14 amino acids. V dropped 2 bases and J dropped 4 bases, with 11 bases sitting between them. CDR3 sequence: CASSLMKDSYGYTF. CDR3 DNA sequence: TGTGCCAGCAGCTTAATGAAGGACAGCTATGGCTACACCTTC. Based on the CDR3 plus reference TRBV7-2 and TRBJ1-2, the full variable domain is GAGVSQSPSNKVTEKGKDVELRCDPISGHTALYWYRQSLGQGLEFLIYFQGNSAPDKSGLPSDRFSAERTGGSVSTLTIQRTQQEDSAVYLCASSLMKDSYGYTFGSGTRLTVV.

The chain recombines TRBV30 with TRBJ1-2; 7 bases line up with TRBD1. Germline lookup yields CDR1 GTSNPN and CDR2 SVGIG (reference sequence). This CDR3 comprises 15 residues. The V and J ends lost 0 bases and 6 bases, in that order; junction bases with no gene match: 10. CDR3 nucleotides: TGTGCCTGGAGTGTACTTTCGAGGGGGCAGGATGGCTACACCTTC. It specifies CAWSVLSRGQDGYTF.

This clone was seen just once. The V gene is TRBV3-1 (or the pseudogene TRBV3-2), the J gene TRBJ1-3, with a tentative D call TRBD1 (5 bases). Germline lookup yields CDR1 LGHDT and CDR2 YNNKEL (reference sequence). This CDR3 region has 12 residues. V was cut by 6 bases and J by 7 bases, with 10 bases left in between. This chain's CDR3 is CASRDAGNTIYF. The CDR3 coding sequence is TGTGCCAGCAGAGATGCAGGGAACACCATATATTTT.

The V and J genes are TRBV29-1 and TRBJ2-7; 13 bases map to TRBD2. Germline values: CDR1 SQVTM, CDR2 ANQGSEA. The V gene end was trimmed by 5 bases and the J gene end by 0 bases; junction bases not matched to a gene: 4. The CDR3 has 15 residues. The chain's CDR3 is CSVPGLAGSSYEQYF. In nucleotides, the CDR3 is TGCAGCGTTCCGGGACTAGCGGGGAGCTCCTACGAGCAGTACTTC.

This clone has a handful of counts. V usage is TRBV7-9 and J usage is TRBJ1-1; D remains ambiguous. The CDR3 consists of 14 residues. Germline CDR1 SEHNR, CDR2 FQNEAQ (reference sequence). The V gene lost 5 bases and the J gene lost 1 base, with 11 bases spanning the gap. The chain's CDR3 is CASSPQIGNTEAFF. CDR3 in DNA: TGTGCCAGCAGCCCCCAAATCGGGAACACTGAAGCTTTCTTT. The whole variable domain, filled in from reference TRBV7-9 and TRBJ1-1, reads DTGVSQNPRHKITKRGQNVTFRCDPISEHNRLYWYRQTLGQGPEFLTYFQNEAQLEKSRLLSDRFSAERPKGSFSTLEIQRTEQGDSAMYLCASSPQIGNTEAFFGQGTRLTVV.

This chain uses TRBV4-3 with TRBJ1-2, with D perhaps matching TRBD1 (6 bases). The CDR3 loop spans 15 amino acids. Looked up from germline, CDR1 is LGHNA and CDR2 is YSLEER. The V and J ends lost 1 base and 2 bases respectively, with 11 bases between them. The CDR3: CASSQGSGENYGYTF. CDR3 DNA sequence: TGCGCCAGCAGCCAAGGATCAGGGGAGAACTATGGCTACACCTTC.

V is TRBV11-3 and J is TRBJ1-2; 11 nucleotides agree with TRBD1. The V and J ends lost 2 bases and 3 bases, in that order; junction bases with no gene match: 8. The CDR3 is 17 residues long. The germline V gene encodes CDR1 SGHNT and CDR2 YENEEA. Here the CDR3 reads CASSLPPGQGEYYGYTF. The CDR3 nucleotides are TGTGCCAGCAGCTTACCCCCGGGACAGGGGGAGTACTATGGCTACACCTTC. Variable domain in full (rest from reference TRBV11-3 and TRBJ1-2): EAGVVQSPRYKIIEKKQPVAFWCNPISGHNTLYWYLQNLGQGPELLIRYENEEAVDDSQLPKDRFSAERLKGVDSTLKIQPAELGDSAVYLCASSLPPGQGEYYGYTFGSGTRLTVV.

This clone is a singleton in its sample. CDR3 loop: CASSLDTSGGAGLYF. DNA for the CDR3: TGTGCCAGCAGCTTAGACACAAGCGGGGGGGCCGGTCTGTACTTC. This rearrangement joins TRBV11-2 to TRBJ2-5; 10 positions agree with TRBD2. The CDR3 loop spans 15 amino acids. The V gene end was trimmed by 0 bases and the J gene end by 13 bases; junction bases not matched to a gene: 11. Germline values: CDR1 SGHAT, CDR2 FQNNGV.

The chain combines TRBV18 with TRBJ1-3; perhaps TRBD1 as D (6 bases). The length of the CDR3 is 15 residues. Trimming left V 5 bases short and J 0 bases short, with 11 bases between. Germline V lookup: CDR1 KGHSH, CDR2 LQKENI. The CDR3 spells CASSSTQGSGNTIYF. The CDR3 coding sequence is TGTGCCAGCTCATCTACACAGGGCTCTGGAAACACCATATATTTT.

The rearrangement uses TRBV30 and TRBJ1-1, with 7 positions matching TRBD1. The ends lost 3 bases at V and 0 bases at J; junction bases unmatched: 7. Looked up from germline, CDR1 is GTSNPN and CDR2 is SVGIG (reference sequence). CDR3 length: 15 amino acids. CDR3 region: CAWSRDSAMNTEAFF. The CDR3 bases are TGTGCCTGGAGCCGGGACAGCGCGATGAACACTGAAGCTTTCTTT.

This chain joins TRBV20-1 and TRBJ1-2; tentative D call: TRBD1 (5 bases). In germline, CDR1 is DFQATT, CDR2 SNEGSKA (reference sequence). V was shortened by 5 bases and J by 5 bases, with 6 bases between the two germline ends. This CDR3 is built from 10 residues. The CDR3 region is CSAAGYGYTF. The CDR3 nucleotides are TGCAGTGCTGCAGGGTATGGCTACACCTTC.

V usage is TRBV28 and J usage is TRBJ1-5, with D possibly TRBD1 on 6 matching bases. The V end was cut by 6 bases, the J end by 4 bases, with 13 bases between. The germline CDR1 and CDR2 sequences are MDHEN and SYDVKM. This CDR3 comprises 14 residues. The CDR3 DNA reads as TGTGCCAGCAGACGGGGGGCCTTTAATCAGCCCCAGCATTTT. As protein: CASRRGAFNQPQHF.

V and J are TRBV7-2 and TRBJ2-7; 7 bases map to TRBD1. V lost 7 bases, J lost 3 bases, and 6 bases stayed unmatched. The germline CDR1 and CDR2 sequences are SGHTA and FQGNSA. CDR3 length: 13 residues. CDR3 amino acids: CASISGGNYEQYF. The CDR3 DNA reads as TGTGCCAGCATCTCAGGGGGAAACTACGAGCAGTACTTC.

This clone is a singleton in its sample. The rearrangement links TRBV27 to TRBJ2-7; 10 bases are a match to TRBD1. The junction had 6 bases not matched to a gene; V was cut back by 2 bases and J by 5 bases. This CDR3 contains 15 residues. The germline CDR1 and CDR2 sequences are MNHEY and SMNVEV (reference sequence). The CDR3 region has the DNA TGTGCCAGCAGTTTAATGGGACAGGGGATAAACGAGCAGTACTTC. Translated, it gives CASSLMGQGINEQYF.

The J gene is TRBJ2-7, the V gene TRBV7-8, with no clear D. The CDR3 is 11 residues long. Germline CDR1 and CDR2: SGHVS and FQNEAQ. Trimming stripped 2 bases from V and 6 bases from J, with 5 bases between. This CDR3 is CASSLSREQYF. The CDR3 DNA reads as TGTGCCAGCAGCTTAAGCCGCGAGCAGTACTTC.

This sequence joins TRBV27 and TRBJ1-5; 7 bases agree with TRBD1. After removal of 4 bases from V and 4 bases from J, the junction contained 4 bases not matched to a gene. Germline values: CDR1 MNHEY, CDR2 SMNVEV (reference sequence). This CDR3 contains 14 residues. CDR3 in amino acids: CASSSRQGNQPQHF. The CDR3 DNA reads as TGTGCCAGCAGTTCCCGACAGGGTAATCAGCCCCAGCATTTT.

The V and J genes are TRBV7-2 and TRBJ2-1; TRBD2 aligns across 11 bases. The CDR3 is made up of 16 amino acids. The V segment lost 5 bases and the J segment 12 bases; nucleotides outside the gene matches: 15. Germline V lookup: CDR1 SGHTA, CDR2 FQGNSA. CDR3 loop: CASSITGTSGPGGQFF. CDR3 in DNA: TGTGCCAGCAGCATCACCGGGACTAGCGGTCCCGGAGGGCAGTTCTTC.

The J gene is TRBJ1-4, the V gene TRBV5-6, with D tentatively TRBD1 (6 bases). Germline V lookup: CDR1 SGHDT, CDR2 YYEEEE. CDR3 length: 14 amino acids. Trimming stripped 6 bases from V and 4 bases from J, with 13 bases between. CDR3 sequence reads: CASTQQGFNEKLFF. The CDR3 bases are TGTGCCAGCACACAACAGGGCTTTAATGAAAAACTGTTTTTT.

The gene calls are TRBV7-2 and TRBJ1-6, with 8 bases lining up with TRBD1. This CDR3 is 16 amino acids long. V gave up 1 base and J gave up 9 bases; unmatched junction bases: 8. CDR1 is SGHTA, CDR2 FQGNSA, per germline. CDR3 sequence: CASSLEAGGFGSPLHF. The CDR3 coding sequence is TGTGCCAGCAGCTTAGAGGCAGGGGGCTTCGGTTCACCCCTCCACTTT.

This chain connects TRBV27 to TRBJ2-7; D possibly corresponds to TRBD1 (6 bases). Germline CDR1 and CDR2: MNHEY and SMNVEV (reference sequence). CDR3 length: 15 residues. V lost 2 bases to trimming and J lost 2 bases, with 13 bases between them. CDR3 protein: CASSLKTGHPYEQYF. In DNA, the CDR3 is TGTGCCAGCAGTTTAAAAACAGGGCATCCCTACGAGCAGTACTTC.

The CDR3, as DNA: TGTGCCAGCGTCAGGGGGTCCGCCTACGAGCAGTACTTC. The encoded protein is CASVRGSAYEQYF. The chain uses TRBV2 and TRBJ2-7; 7 bases are a match to TRBD1. Germline V gene data show CDR1 as SNHLY and CDR2 as FYNNEI. CDR3 length equals 13 residues. V lost 8 bases, J lost 2 bases, and 6 bases stayed unmatched.

This clone was seen only a few times. The rearrangement links TRBV11-2 to TRBJ2-7; TRBD2 might be the D (6 bases). V was clipped by 5 bases and J by 0 bases, with 14 bases between them. CDR3 size: 15 residues. Germline V lookup: CDR1 SGHAT, CDR2 FQNNGV. The CDR3 reads CASSPPAGSSYEQYF. CDR3 in DNA: TGTGCCAGCAGCCCGCCGGCCGGGAGCTCCTACGAGCAGTACTTC.